Each of the 5 T cell receptor beta chains below was sequenced from the same sample in a study of shared clonotypes between healthy human individuals. Profiling relied on immunoSEQ multiplex PCR, and the TCRdb table lists in-frame clones only, not all of them. The data show 2 million to 3 million clones, with roughly 93% seen just once and about 0.39% held by the top ten. Source material: naive CD4+ T cells from PBMCs. The subset: CD45RA+ positively selected. The receptors derive from a man aged 18 to 29 in good health. Some clones in this sample may be carry-over from other donors' samples.

The chain employs TRBV5-6 and TRBJ1-4, with TRBD1 as a possible D gene (6 bases). Trimming removed 1 base at V and 6 bases at J, with 16 bases between. The length of the CDR3 is 16 residues. Germline V gene data show CDR1 as SGHDT and CDR2 as YYEEEE. The CDR3 DNA sequence: TGTGCCAGCAGCTTGTACCAGGGGCTGGGGTATGAAAAACTGTTTTTT. Amino acids: CASSLYQGLGYEKLFF.

The V gene is TRBV29-1, the J gene TRBJ2-7, with TRBD1 identical over 7 bases. This CDR3 has 14 amino acids. With V trimmed by 4 bases and J by 2 bases, 8 bases remained unmatched. Germline CDR1 and CDR2: SQVTM and ANQGSEA. The CDR3 nucleotides are TGCAGCGTTGCCCCCTCAGGGGGAACCTACGAGCAGTACTTC. Translating it yields CSVAPSGGTYEQYF.

This clone was picked up one time. CDR3 nucleotide sequence: TGTGCCAGCAGTACGAGGGCACAGGGGGCAGTGGAGACCCAGTACTTC. This encodes CASSTRAQGAVETQYF. This chain joins TRBV11-1 and TRBJ2-5; 9 bases are a match to TRBD1. CDR1 and CDR2 from the germline V gene are SGHAT and FQDESV (reference sequence). The CDR3 sequence is 16 residues long. V lost 6 bases to trimming and J lost 5 bases; unmatched junction nucleotides: 13.

Comments on this clone: Within the sample, other DNA sequences also encode this same CDR3. This chain links TRBV4-2 with TRBJ2-5; 10 positions match TRBD2. The germline CDR1 and CDR2 sequences are LGHNA and YNFKEQ. CDR3 size: 15 residues. V dropped 1 base and J dropped 3; count of bases not matched to a gene: 2. The DNA for the CDR3 is TGTGCCAGCAGCCAAGGACTAGCGGGTGAAGAGACCCAGTACTTC. Amino acid sequence: CASSQGLAGEETQYF.

The rearrangement joins TRBV7-9 to TRBJ1-6; no definite D call. V was shortened by 1 base and J by 0 bases, with 4 bases between the two germline ends. The CDR3 is 15 amino acids. Germline lookup yields CDR1 SEHNR and CDR2 FQNEAQ (reference sequence). The CDR3 loop is CASSLEGSYNSPLHF. DNA of the CDR3: TGTGCCAGCAGCTTAGAGGGCTCCTATAATTCACCCCTCCACTTT.